Following are 10 T cell receptor beta chains from one sample sequenced in a study of cytomegalovirus exposure and HLA in healthy donors. Primers: 60 Vbeta forward and 13 Jbeta reverse. Produced via immunoSEQ multiplex PCR; TCRdb's table is partial and in-frame only. The sample has 35,000 to 45,000 clones, around 72% seen once. Specimen: PBMCs. The receptor source for this set is a woman in her twenties or thirties in good health and CMV-seronegative.

The V and J genes are TRBV7-3 and TRBJ2-7, with 9 bases matching TRBD2. Germline CDR1 SGHTA, CDR2 FQGTGA. Trimming took 0 bases from V and 6 from J; bases not matched to a gene: 6. The CDR3 has 15 residues. The CDR3 bases are TGTGCCAGCAGCTTAACGCGGGAGGGCCCGGGCGAGCAGTACTTC. The encoded protein is CASSLTREGPGEQYF.

This clone came up once. V is TRBV4-1 and J is TRBJ2-3; TRBD2 matches at 10 bases. CDR3 size: 16 residues. Germline V gene sequence: CDR1 MGHRA, CDR2 YSYEKL. V was clipped by 4 bases and J by 7 bases; unmatched bases: 11. Written as DNA, the CDR3 is TGCGCCAGCAGCCTTGGGACTAGCGCGAGTTCCTATACGCAGTATTTT. This encodes CASSLGTSASSYTQYF.

The chain combines TRBV5-1 with TRBJ1-1; D gene uncertain. The germline V gene encodes CDR1 SGHRS and CDR2 YFSETQ. Trimming left V 5 bases short and J 0 bases short, with 11 bases between. CDR3 length: 14 residues. Here the CDR3 reads CASSPVILNTEAFF. DNA for the CDR3: TGCGCCAGCAGTCCCGTTATCTTGAACACTGAAGCTTTCTTT.

The genes are TRBV4-1 and TRBJ2-1; 9 bases line up with TRBD2. The CDR3 covers 18 residues. Losses at the gene ends were 0 bases for V and 0 bases for J; bases not matched to a gene: 6. CDR1 and CDR2 from the germline V gene are MGHRA and YSYEKL. The CDR3 coding sequence is TGCGCCAGCAGCCAAGAAGCTAGCGGGGCCCACTCCTACAATGAGCAGTTCTTC. It yields the protein CASSQEASGAHSYNEQFF.

Only a few counts were recorded for this clone. This chain links TRBV7-6 with TRBJ2-5; no definite D call. In germline, CDR1 is SGHVS, CDR2 FNYEAQ. The CDR3 totals 13 residues. Trimming cost V 1 base and J 4 bases, with 7 bases left between them. The CDR3 is CASSLGFRETQYF. The CDR3 DNA sequence: TGTGCCAGCAGCTTAGGTTTTCGAGAGACCCAGTACTTC.

The rearrangement uses TRBV6-5 and TRBJ2-5, with D perhaps TRBD2 (6 bases). Trimming took 7 bases from V and 4 from J, leaving 19 bases between them. This CDR3 has 15 amino acids. Per germline, CDR1 MNHEY and CDR2 SVGAGI. CDR3 residues: CASTSGTVGGETQYF. CDR3 bases: TGTGCCAGCACGTCCGGGACGGTGGGAGGAGAGACCCAGTACTTC.

The gene calls are TRBV5-4 and TRBJ2-5; maybe TRBD1 (6 bases). Per the germline V gene, CDR1 is SGHNT and CDR2 is YYREEE (reference sequence). CDR3 size: 16 residues. Between the trimmed V and J ends, which lost 0 bases and 2 bases, there was a span of 14 bases. CDR3 protein: CASSLDGGARQETQYF. The CDR3 bases are TGTGCCAGCAGCTTGGATGGGGGCGCGCGGCAAGAGACCCAGTACTTC. The full variable domain, with the rest looked up from reference TRBV5-4 and TRBJ2-5, is ETGVTQSPTHLIKTRGQQVTLRCSSQSGHNTVSWYQQALGQGPQFIFQYYREEENGRGNFPPRFSGLQFPNYSSELNVNALELDDSALYLCASSLDGGARQETQYFGPGTRLLVL.

V gene TRBV7-2 combines with J gene TRBJ2-7, with D possibly being TRBD2 (6 bases). The CDR3 runs 14 residues. Germline lookup yields CDR1 SGHTA and CDR2 FQGNSA. V lost 3 bases and J 2 bases, leaving 11 bases between the germline ends. In nucleotides, the CDR3 is TGTGCCAGCAGCTTGGGACTTGCCGCCTACGAGCAGTACTTC. Its protein product is CASSLGLAAYEQYF.

The V call is TRBV27, the J call TRBJ1-2; a weak D match, TRBD1 (6 bases). Per the germline V gene, CDR1 is MNHEY and CDR2 is SMNVEV (reference sequence). Trimming removed 6 bases from V and 1 base from J, with 9 bases in between. This CDR3 is built from 13 residues. CDR3 sequence reads: CASSYRDNYGYTF. In nucleotides, the CDR3 is TGTGCCAGCAGCTACAGGGATAACTATGGCTACACCTTC.

The V and J genes are TRBV7-9 and TRBJ1-1; 10 bases are a match to TRBD1. With 1 base clipped from V and 10 bases from J, the junction kept 9 bases outside the gene matches. The CDR3 totals 15 residues. Germline CDR1 reads SEHNR; CDR2 reads FQNEAQ (reference sequence). Here the CDR3 reads CASSLGGTGERGAFF. DNA for the CDR3: TGTGCCAGCAGCTTAGGCGGGACAGGGGAGCGTGGAGCTTTCTTT.